This paragraph reports one T cell receptor beta chain. The data stem from a study of blood T cell repertoires in COVID-19. Study in general: Samples representing acute and convalescent COVID-19 were sourced from the United States, Italy and Spain.

CDR1 and CDR2 from the germline V gene are MGHRA and YSYEKL. The length of the CDR3 is 14 residues. Trimming took 3 bases from V and 7 from J; bases not matched to a gene: 8. Libraries were prepared by immunoSEQ multiplex PCR; TCRdb keeps only in-frame clonotypes and omits some of them. The table has 350,000 to 450,000 clones, over 75% seen once. The sequence derives from an older woman with COVID-19, enrolled during active disease. The chain uses TRBV4-1 and TRBJ1-1; TRBD1 agrees at 7 bases. What was sequenced was peripheral blood. The CDR3 sequence: CASSHQGGFSEAFF. CDR3 bases: TGCGCCAGCAGCCACCAGGGGGGATTTAGTGAAGCTTTCTTT.